This note documents a single TCR beta chain sequence. The clone's antigen remains unknown. Base qualities are not recorded, but no much larger clone differs from it by a single base. Receptor amplification or capture employed the immunoSEQ multiplex PCR assay. TCRdb provides this immuneACCESS table in a form limited to in-frame rearrangements. Some clones are lacking; in checked studies, under half of them reflect an unresolved V gene, and why the rest are absent is not known. The sample table shows tens of thousands of clones, and around 94% are seen once. Of the sample, roughly 0.25% is held by the ten largest clones. The source of the sample is a study of technical replicates of blood from several donors (dated by TCRdb to about 2017). The source is a human donor in good health. Sequencing was performed on T cells isolated from PBMCs.

The DNA sequence follows: TGCGCCAGCAGCTGGGGGAGCGGGGGCAACACTGAAGCTTTCTTT. Protein translation: CASSWGSGGNTEAFF. The chain joins TRBV5-1 to TRBJ1-1; TRBD1 is perhaps the D gene, given 6 matching bases. V drops 3 bases and J drops 2 bases, leaving 14 bases in between. Counted from cysteine to phenylalanine, this CDR3 has 15 amino acids. The CDR3 DNA has 45 bases and is translated from base 1. CDR1 and CDR2, looked up from the germline V gene, are SGHRS and YFSETQ.